Sequencing of this T cell receptor beta chain was carried out in a study of OX40 agonist ivuxolimab in advanced cancers. Trimming removed 4 bases at V and 12 bases at J, with 10 bases between. Germline assignment: CDR1 MNHEY and CDR2 SMNVEV (reference sequence). This CDR3 has 11 amino acids. Using immunoSEQ multiplex PCR, the repertoire was profiled, and TCRdb retains in-frame clones only, with some absent. The data show 60,000 or so clones, about 83% seen once. V is TRBV27 and J is TRBJ2-1; TRBD2 might be the D (5 bases). This specimen consisted of CD4+ or CD8+ T cells sorted from blood, obtained in a trial of the OX40 agonist ivuxolimab. The source is an adult with an advanced solid tumor such as melanoma, head and neck, liver or kidney cancer. The CDR3, as DNA: TGTGCCAGCAGTTCGACGGCGGGGCAGTTCTTC. Translated: CASSSTAGQFF.